Listed here are 18 T cell receptor beta chains from one sample, sequenced in a study of shared clonotypes between healthy human individuals. Produced via immunoSEQ multiplex PCR; TCRdb's table is partial and in-frame only. The table includes 2 million to 3 million clones, more than 85% detected once. The material sequenced was naive CD4+ T cells from PBMCs. The subset here: CD45RA+ positively selected. The receptors come from a man between 18 and 29 years old in good health. Some clones in this sample may be carry-over from other donors' samples.

This rearrangement joins TRBV18 to TRBJ1-1; D perhaps matches TRBD1 (6 bases). Per the germline V gene, CDR1 is KGHSH and CDR2 is LQKENI. CDR3 size: 16 residues. V was pared by 2 bases and J by 1 base, with 14 bases between. The CDR3 bases are TGTGCCAGCTCACCAATGACAGGCGGGACGAACACTGAAGCTTTCTTT. Amino acids: CASSPMTGGTNTEAFF.

The chain joins TRBV19 to TRBJ1-4; tentative D call: TRBD1 (5 bases). Trimming shortened V by 1 base and J by 3 bases, and 12 bases separated the two germline ends. Per the germline V gene, CDR1 is LNHDA and CDR2 is SQIVND (reference sequence). This CDR3 is 16 amino acids long. The CDR3 here is CASSIVEQVSNEKLFF. In nucleotides, the CDR3 is TGTGCCAGTAGTATAGTGGAACAGGTCTCTAATGAAAAACTGTTTTTT.

The genes are TRBV15 and TRBJ2-1; 13 positions match TRBD2. CDR3 length equals 17 residues. Per germline, CDR1 LNHNV and CDR2 YYDKDF (reference sequence). The V and J ends lost 1 base and 5 bases, in that order; junction bases with no gene match: 5. The CDR3 DNA follows: TGTGCCACCAGCAGAGCCGGGACTAGCGGGACCCACAATGAGCAGTTCTTC. It is translated as CATSRAGTSGTHNEQFF.

Concerning this clone: Other DNA variants within this sample encode the same CDR3. This chain links TRBV5-1 with TRBJ2-5; D not certain. CDR3 size: 12 residues. V lost 2 bases and J 4 bases, leaving 6 bases between the germline ends. Germline V gene data show CDR1 as SGHRS and CDR2 as YFSETQ. The CDR3 loop reads CASSFPGETQYF. Here the CDR3 DNA reads TGCGCCAGCAGCTTCCCGGGAGAGACCCAGTACTTC.

This chain connects TRBV14 to TRBJ2-5, with D maybe TRBD1 (5 bases). The V and J ends lost 6 bases and 5 bases respectively, with 13 bases between them. The CDR3 totals 13 residues. Per the germline V gene, CDR1 is SGHDN and CDR2 is FVKESK. The chain's CDR3 is CASSYSGYETQYF. DNA of the CDR3: TGTGCCAGCAGTTATTCAGGGTACGAGACCCAGTACTTC.

V usage is TRBV19 and J usage is TRBJ1-5; D is perhaps TRBD1 (6 bases). This CDR3 is 17 amino acids long. Looked up from germline, CDR1 is LNHDA and CDR2 is SQIVND (reference sequence). Trimming took off 3 bases at V and 3 bases at J, with 18 bases between the two ends. The CDR3 DNA reads TGTGCCAGTAGTATCTCGCTTCAGGGGACTATCAATCAGCCCCAGCATTTT. Amino acids: CASSISLQGTINQPQHF.

The rearrangement links TRBV5-8 to TRBJ2-7; the D call may be TRBD1 or TRBD2 (5 bases each). The CDR3 contains 13 residues. CDR1 and CDR2 (germline): SGHTS, YDEGEE. The ends were cut back, 1 base at V and 3 bases at J, with 8 bases in the middle. CDR3 loop: CASSLWDGYEQYF. The CDR3 DNA follows: TGTGCCAGCAGCTTGTGGGACGGCTACGAGCAGTACTTC.

The rearrangement links TRBV5-1 to TRBJ2-5; D is possibly TRBD1 (5 bases). Germline CDR1 reads SGHRS; CDR2 reads YFSETQ. V lost 3 bases, J lost 5 bases, and 20 bases lay in between. The CDR3 covers 16 residues. CDR3 amino acids: CASSWSRGISSETQYF. CDR3 in DNA: TGCGCCAGCAGCTGGTCAAGGGGAATTAGTAGTGAGACCCAGTACTTC.

V is TRBV9 and J is TRBJ1-5, with D possibly TRBD1 on 5 matching bases. The CDR3 extends over 17 amino acids. In germline, CDR1 is SGDLS, CDR2 YYNGEE. Between the trimmed V and J ends, which lost 0 bases and 4 bases, there was a span of 17 bases. CDR3 sequence reads: CASSVGAKGWGNQPQHF. The DNA of the CDR3 is TGTGCCAGCAGCGTAGGTGCGAAGGGGTGGGGAAATCAGCCCCAGCATTTT.

The rearrangement joins TRBV7-6 to TRBJ1-2; possible D gene TRBD1, 5 bases. The CDR3 is 15 residues long. CDR1 SGHVS and CDR2 FNYEAQ come from the germline V gene. V lost 5 bases to trimming and J lost 8 bases, with 21 bases between them. The CDR3 reads CASSPFGAGVGGYTF. CDR3 coding DNA: TGTGCCAGCAGCCCCTTTGGTGCGGGGGTCGGCGGCTACACCTTC.

The chain has TRBV4-2 and TRBJ1-3, with D perhaps matching TRBD1 (6 bases). This CDR3 is 14 amino acids long. Germline V gene sequence: CDR1 LGHNA, CDR2 YNFKEQ. The V and J ends lost 3 bases and 0 bases respectively, with 6 bases between them. In DNA form, the CDR3 reads TGTGCCAGCAGCCAGACAGGCTCTGGAAACACCATATATTTT. Amino acids: CASSQTGSGNTIYF.

The chain joins TRBV2 to TRBJ2-4; D is perhaps TRBD1 or TRBD2 (5 bases each). Trimming left V 9 bases short and J 3 bases short, with 18 bases between. CDR1 SNHLY and CDR2 FYNNEI come from the germline V gene. The CDR3 runs 15 residues. The CDR3 DNA reads as TGTGCCAGTTTATATGGGGCAAGCGGCAAAAACATTCAGTACTTC. It is translated as CASLYGASGKNIQYF.

V gene TRBV6-5 combines with J gene TRBJ2-3; unclear D gene. V lost 6 bases to trimming and J lost 2 bases, with 12 bases between them. The CDR3 is made up of 14 amino acids. Germline-derived CDR1 and CDR2 are MNHEY and SVGAGI. CDR3 sequence reads: CASRADPYTDTQYF. The CDR3 region has the DNA TGTGCCAGCAGGGCGGACCCATACACAGATACGCAGTATTTT.

Points on this clone: The same CDR3 arises from other DNA sequences in this sample as well. The chain joins TRBV18 to TRBJ1-5, with 7 bases matching TRBD1. J gave up 2 bases and V 1 base, and 5 bases lay outside the gene matches. CDR1 and CDR2 from the germline V gene are KGHSH and LQKENI. The CDR3 sequence is 16 residues long. The CDR3 loop reads CASSPQGAGGNQPQHF. Here the CDR3 DNA reads TGTGCCAGCTCACCACAGGGGGCTGGGGGCAATCAGCCCCAGCATTTT.

This chain connects TRBV4-2 to TRBJ1-4; unclear D gene. The germline CDR1 and CDR2 sequences are LGHNA and YNFKEQ. Trimming removed 2 bases at V and 0 bases at J, with 16 bases between. This CDR3 is 18 amino acids long. The CDR3 loop is CASSQLPTYLATNEKLFF. The CDR3 DNA reads as TGTGCCAGCAGCCAACTTCCTACATACCTAGCAACTAATGAAAAACTGTTTTTT.

On this clone: Within the sample, other DNA sequences also encode this same CDR3. The gene calls are TRBV5-4 and TRBJ2-5; D not certain. From germline, CDR1 is SGHNT and CDR2 YYREEE (reference sequence). This CDR3 has 13 amino acids. Trimming took 4 bases from V and 1 from J, leaving 8 bases between them. The CDR3 nucleotides read TGTGCCAGCAGCCCCGGGTCCCAAGAGACCCAGTACTTC. Translating gives CASSPGSQETQYF.

Turning to this clone: The same CDR3 also results from other DNA sequences found in this sample. This chain uses TRBV28 with TRBJ2-3; a weak D match, TRBD2 (6 bases). Germline loops: CDR1 MDHEN, CDR2 SYDVKM. V gave up 6 bases and J gave up 1 base, with 8 bases separating them. This CDR3 comprises 13 residues. The chain's CDR3 is CASRGGGTDTQYF. The CDR3 bases are TGTGCCAGCAGGGGCGGGGGCACAGATACGCAGTATTTT. Variable domain in full (rest from reference TRBV28 and TRBJ2-3): DVKVTQSSRYLVKRTGEKVFLECVQDMDHENMFWYRQDPGLGLRLIYFSYDVKMKEKGDIPEGYSVSREKKERFSLILESASTNQTSMYLCASRGGGTDTQYFGPGTRLTVL.

This clone appeared a few times. The sample contains more than one DNA sequence encoding this CDR3. The rearrangement uses TRBV9 and TRBJ2-2; 10 bases align to TRBD2. The J segment lost 1 base and the V segment lost 4 bases, leaving 4 bases of the junction unmatched. Looked up from germline, CDR1 is SGDLS and CDR2 is YYNGEE. The CDR3 spans 16 residues. CDR3 DNA sequence: TGTGCCAGCAGCCCCAGGACTAGCGGGAACACCGGGGAGCTGTTTTTT. It encodes CASSPRTSGNTGELFF.